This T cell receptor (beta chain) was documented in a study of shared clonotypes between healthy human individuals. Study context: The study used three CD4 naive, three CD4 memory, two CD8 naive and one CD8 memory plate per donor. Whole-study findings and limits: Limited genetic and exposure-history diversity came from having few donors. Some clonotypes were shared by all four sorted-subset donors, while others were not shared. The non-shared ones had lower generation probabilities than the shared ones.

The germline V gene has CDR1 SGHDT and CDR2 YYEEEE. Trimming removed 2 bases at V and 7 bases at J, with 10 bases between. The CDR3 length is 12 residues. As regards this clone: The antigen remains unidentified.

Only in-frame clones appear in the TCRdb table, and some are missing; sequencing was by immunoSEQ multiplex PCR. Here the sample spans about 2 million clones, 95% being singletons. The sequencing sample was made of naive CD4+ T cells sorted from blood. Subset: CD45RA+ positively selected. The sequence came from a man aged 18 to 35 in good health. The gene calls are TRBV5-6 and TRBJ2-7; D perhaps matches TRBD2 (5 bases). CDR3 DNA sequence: TGTGCCAGCAGCTTAGGGTCGGGGGAGCAGTACTTC. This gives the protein CASSLGSGEQYF.